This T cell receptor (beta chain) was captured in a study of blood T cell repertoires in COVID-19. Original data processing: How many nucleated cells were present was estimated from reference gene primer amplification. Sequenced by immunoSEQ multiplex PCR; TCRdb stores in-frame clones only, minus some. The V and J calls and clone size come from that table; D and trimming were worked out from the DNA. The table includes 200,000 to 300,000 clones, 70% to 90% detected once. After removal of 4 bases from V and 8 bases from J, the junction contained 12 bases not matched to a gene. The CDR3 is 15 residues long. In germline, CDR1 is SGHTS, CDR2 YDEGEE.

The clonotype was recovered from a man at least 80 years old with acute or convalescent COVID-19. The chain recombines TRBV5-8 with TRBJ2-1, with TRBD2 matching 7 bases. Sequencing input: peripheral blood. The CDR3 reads CASSPAGSVLDEQFF. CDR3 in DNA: TGTGCCAGCAGCCCAGCGGGAAGTGTCCTCGATGAGCAGTTCTTC. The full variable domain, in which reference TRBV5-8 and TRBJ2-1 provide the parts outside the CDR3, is EAGVTQSPTHLIKTRGQQATLRCSPISGHTSVYWYQQALGLGLQFLLWYDEGEERNRGNFPPRFSGRQFPNYSSELNVNALELEDSALYLCASSPAGSVLDEQFFGPGTRLTVL.